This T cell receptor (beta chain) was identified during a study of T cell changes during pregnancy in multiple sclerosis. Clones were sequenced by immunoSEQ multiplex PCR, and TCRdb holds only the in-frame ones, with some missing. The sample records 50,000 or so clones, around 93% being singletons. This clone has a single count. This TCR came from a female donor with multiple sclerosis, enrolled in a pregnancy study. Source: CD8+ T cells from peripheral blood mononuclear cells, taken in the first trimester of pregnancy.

The CDR3 sequence: CASSSTGASEAFF. In nucleotides, the CDR3 is TGTGCCAGCAGCTCCACAGGGGCCTCAGAAGCTTTCTTT. The chain carries TRBV13 and TRBJ1-1, with TRBD1 matching over 7 bases. After removal of 4 bases from V and 8 bases from J, the junction contained 7 bases not matched to a gene. The V gene's germline CDR1 is PRHDT and CDR2 FYEKMQ (reference sequence). This CDR3 comprises 13 residues.